This T cell receptor (beta chain) was captured in a study of cytotoxic CD8 clonotypes in ibrutinib-treated CLL. Using immunoSEQ multiplex PCR, the repertoire was profiled, and TCRdb retains in-frame clones only, with some absent. The table records about 45,000 clones, 50% to 80% of them present only once. The CDR3 is 16 amino acids. Sequences were derived from PBMCs, sampled after 24 months of ibrutinib treatment. The sequence derives from a human donor with chronic lymphocytic leukemia. The chain combines TRBV21-1 with TRBJ1-5; the table's D call, TRBD1, was not checked against the DNA. TRBV21-1 is listed as a pseudogene. This chain's CDR3 is CASSKVGPTENQPQHF. The CDR3 nucleotides are TGTGCCAGCAGCAAAGTGGGGCCCACAGAGAATCAGCCCCAGCATTTT.